This T cell receptor beta chain was recovered during a study of T cell changes during pregnancy in multiple sclerosis. Profiling relied on immunoSEQ multiplex PCR, and the TCRdb table lists in-frame clones only, not all of them. The sample has under 45,000 clones; around 92% are singletons. This CDR3 has 17 amino acids. Germline V gives CDR1 MDHEN, CDR2 SYDVKM. The trim removed 1 base at V and 2 bases at J, leaving 10 bases unmatched. The sequences come from CD4+ T cells from peripheral blood mononuclear cells, collected after pregnancy. V is TRBV28 and J is TRBJ2-5; 7 nucleotides align to TRBD2. The TCR originated in a female donor with multiple sclerosis, enrolled in a pregnancy study. CDR3 nucleotides: TGTGCCAGCAGTTTATTTTCCACACTAGCGATACAAGAGACCCAGTACTTC. Translation gives CASSLFSTLAIQETQYF.